This is a list of T cell receptor beta chains from one sample in a study of PD-1 blockade in classical Hodgkin lymphoma. The repertoire was sequenced with immunoSEQ multiplex PCR; TCRdb's copy has only in-frame clones and lacks some. The sample records some 9,300 clones, approximately 77% being singletons. The sample here was CD4+ T cells from blood, taken before the fourth cycle of nivolumab. These receptors were obtained from a human donor with classical Hodgkin lymphoma. Both conserved end residues are part of each CDR3. Fields, in order: V gene, D gene, J gene, clone size, CDR3 protein, CDR3 DNA. The D gene is left open where the match is weak. Only part of the rows carry a size: once, few, many, or a class if the clone is expanded.

>TRBV7-9|TRBD1|TRBJ1-2|few
CASSSPSAAGGYGYGYTF
TGTGCCAGCAGTTCCCCCTCGGCGGCAGGGGGCTATGGCTATGGCTACACCTTC
>TRBV9|NA|TRBJ1-3|few
CASSVADGTIYF
TGTGCCAGCAGCGTAGCGGATGGGACCATATATTTT
>TRBV7-9|NA|TRBJ1-3|NA
CASSLAASGNTIYF
TGTGCCAGCAGCCTGGCAGCCTCTGGAAACACCATATATTTT
>TRBV6-6|TRBD1|TRBJ1-1|once
CASNYQGATEAFF
TGTGCCAGCAACTACCAGGGGGCCACTGAAGCTTTCTTT
>TRBV5-1|NA|TRBJ2-2|NA
CASSLYASQGELFF
TGCGCCAGCAGCTTGTACGCCTCTCAAGGGGAGCTGTTTTTT
>TRBV16|NA|TRBJ1-3|NA
CASSQRRGNTIYF
TGTGCCAGCAGCCAGCGGAGGGGAAACACCATATATTTT
>TRBV7-8|TRBD2|TRBJ2-3|NA
CASSLGLADTQYF
TGTGCCAGCAGCTTGGGACTAGCAGATACGCAGTATTTT
>TRBV2|NA|TRBJ2-3|NA
CASSERRVSTDTQYF
TGTGCCAGCAGTGAAAGGCGGGTGAGCACAGATACGCAGTATTTT
>TRBV6-5|TRBD1|TRBJ1-4|NA
CASSYQTGGGEKLFF
TGTGCCAGCAGTTACCAAACAGGGGGAGGTGAAAAACTGTTTTTT
>TRBV2|NA|TRBJ2-6|NA
CASSGIIGANVLTF
TGTGCCAGCAGTGGAATAATTGGGGCCAACGTCCTGACTTTC
>TRBV28|TRBD1|TRBJ1-2|NA
CASSPGTGLQGGYTF
TGTGCCAGCAGTCCCGGGACAGGGCTCCAAGGCGGCTACACCTTC
>TRBV2|NA|TRBJ2-3|once
CATKGVTTGRDTQYF
TGTGCCACAAAGGGGGTTACAACAGGAAGAGATACGCAGTATTTT
>TRBV5-1|TRBD2|TRBJ2-5|NA
CASSYTSGGRTGQETQYF
TGCGCCAGCAGTTATACTAGCGGGGGGCGAACCGGGCAGGAGACCCAGTACTTC
>TRBV18|TRBD1|TRBJ2-2|NA
CASSPDRDAGELFF
TGTGCCAGCTCCCCGGACAGGGACGCCGGGGAGCTGTTTTTT
>TRBV7-5|NA|TRBJ1-6|once
CASSLGSNSPLHF
TGTGCCAGCAGCTTAGGGAGTAATTCACCCCTCCACTTT
>TRBV5-4|NA|TRBJ2-3|NA
CASSSNRDTQYF
TGTGCCAGCAGCTCAAACAGAGATACGCAGTATTTT
>TRBV18|TRBD1|TRBJ1-5|NA
CASSPDRARNQPQHF
TGTGCCAGCTCACCGGACAGGGCCCGCAATCAGCCCCAGCATTTT
>TRBV10-2|TRBD1|TRBJ2-3|NA
CASIRRTGNTDTQYF
TGCGCCAGCATACGCAGGACAGGGAACACAGATACGCAGTATTTT
>TRBV25-1|NA|TRBJ1-1|NA
CASSEEGETEAFF
TGTGCCAGCAGTGAAGAAGGGGAGACTGAAGCTTTCTTT
>TRBV2|TRBD1|TRBJ2-7|NA
CASSVERGHYEQYF
TGTGCCAGCAGTGTAGAGAGGGGGCATTACGAGCAGTACTTC
>TRBV19|NA|TRBJ1-1|few
CASSRQLNTEAFF
TGTGCCAGTAGTCGCCAGCTGAACACTGAAGCTTTCTTT
>TRBV2|NA|TRBJ2-3|few
CASSVGVGVQWTDTQYF
TGTGCCAGCAGTGTGGGGGTGGGGGTCCAGTGGACAGATACGCAGTATTTT
>TRBV30|NA|TRBJ2-7|NA
CAWSRGGAYEQYF
TGTGCCTGGAGCAGGGGGGGAGCTTACGAGCAGTACTTC
>TRBV4-1|NA|TRBJ1-2|NA
CASSQEVTALIYGYTF
TGCGCCAGCAGCCAAGAAGTAACAGCCTTGATCTATGGCTACACCTTC
>TRBV5-4|NA|TRBJ2-2|NA
CASSSETAHTGELFF
TGTGCCAGCAGCTCCGAGACAGCCCACACCGGGGAGCTGTTTTTT
>TRBV19|TRBD1|TRBJ2-5|NA
CASRFTGGEETQYF
TGTGCCAGTAGATTTACAGGGGGCGAAGAGACCCAGTACTTC
>TRBV11-2|NA|TRBJ1-3|NA
CASRKIGQSSGNTIYF
TGTGCCAGCAGGAAAATCGGACAGAGCTCTGGAAACACCATATATTTT
>TRBV28|TRBD2|TRBJ2-1|NA
CASSPSGAGAHNEQFF
TGTGCCAGCAGCCCTAGCGGAGCGGGGGCCCACAATGAGCAGTTCTTC
>TRBV6-1|NA|TRBJ2-3|NA
CASSKERGDTQYF
TGTGCCAGCAGTAAGGAGAGGGGCGATACGCAGTATTTT
>TRBV19|NA|TRBJ1-6|NA
CASSPLGSPLHF
TGTGCCAGTAGCCCTCTGGGGTCACCCCTCCACTTT
>TRBV5-6|TRBD1|TRBJ1-1|NA
CASSLTGVAFF
TGTGCCAGCAGCCTGACAGGGGTTGCTTTCTTT
>TRBV4-3|TRBD1|TRBJ1-2|NA
CASSRGQGADGYTF
TGCGCCAGCAGCAGGGGACAGGGGGCGGATGGCTACACCTTC
>TRBV11-3|NA|TRBJ2-1|NA
CASSLGGFDNEQFF
TGTGCCAGCAGCTTAGGTGGGTTCGACAATGAGCAGTTCTTC
>TRBV4-2|NA|TRBJ2-5|once
CASSQEWGGLQETQYF
TGTGCCAGCAGCCAAGAATGGGGGGGGCTCCAAGAGACCCAGTACTTC
>TRBV28|NA|TRBJ2-2|NA
CASSWETGELFF
TGTGCCAGCAGCTGGGAAACCGGGGAGCTGTTTTTT
>TRBV27|TRBD1|TRBJ1-2|NA
CASRTVGTGMYGYTF
TGTGCCAGCAGAACGGTCGGGACAGGGATGTATGGCTACACCTTC
>TRBV5-4|TRBD2|TRBJ2-2|NA
CASSISWTSGTGELFF
TGTGCCAGCAGCATTTCCTGGACTAGCGGGACCGGGGAGCTGTTTTTT
>TRBV5-4|NA|TRBJ1-2|NA
CASSLGHGYTF
TGTGCCAGCAGCTTGGGCCATGGCTACACCTTC
>TRBV11-3|TRBD2|TRBJ2-5|once
CASSTGLAGETQYF
TGTGCCAGCAGCACGGGACTAGCGGGAGAGACCCAGTACTTC
>TRBV7-9|TRBD1|TRBJ1-5|few
CASSSGQGHQPQHF
TGTGCCAGCAGCTCCGGACAGGGACATCAGCCCCAGCATTTT
>TRBV5-8|NA|TRBJ2-5|NA
CASSQGRNKETQYF
TGTGCCAGCAGCCAGGGGAGAAACAAAGAGACCCAGTACTTC
>TRBV5-6|NA|TRBJ1-5|few
CASSERGRNQPQHF
TGTGCCAGCAGCGAGCGCGGTAGGAATCAGCCCCAGCATTTT
>TRBV7-8|NA|TRBJ1-5|NA
CASSSVVSQGGSHQPQHF
TGTGCCAGCAGCTCTGTCGTTTCACAGGGAGGGTCGCATCAGCCCCAGCATTTT
>TRBV5-8|NA|TRBJ1-2|NA
CASSPGYGYTF
TGTGCCAGCAGCCCGGGCTATGGCTACACCTTC
>TRBV30|NA|TRBJ1-3|NA
CAWSIGAISGNTIYF
TGTGCCTGGAGTATCGGGGCCATCTCTGGAAACACCATATATTTT
>TRBV2|NA|TRBJ1-2|NA
CASKREQDYGYTF
TGTGCCAGCAAGAGGGAACAGGACTATGGCTACACCTTC
>TRBV11-2|NA|TRBJ1-6|few
CASSLRADGSPLHF
TGTGCCAGCAGCTTGAGGGCCGACGGTTCACCCCTCCACTTT
>TRBV18|NA|TRBJ2-1|few
CASSPNPEPNEQFF
TGTGCCAGCTCACCTAACCCAGAACCAAATGAGCAGTTCTTC